Here is one TCR beta chain with its context. The sample comes from a study of blood T cell repertoires in COVID-19. Whole-study context: Sites in the United States, Italy and Spain provided acute and convalescent COVID-19 samples.

CDR1 is SQVTM and CDR2 is ANQGSEA in the germline V gene. CDR3 size: 17 residues. V lost 1 base and J 0 bases, leaving 16 bases between the germline ends. Study processing details: Amplification of reference gene primers provided the estimated nucleated cell counts. The assay was immunoSEQ multiplex PCR, and TCRdb's table has in-frame clones only and misses some. V, J and clone size reflect that table, while D and trimming were determined from the DNA. There are hundreds of thousands of clones in the sample; over 80% occur only once, and over 3.5% lies in the top ten. The TCR comes from a woman aged 45-65 years with active or convalescent COVID-19. Material for sequencing was peripheral blood. The chain links TRBV29-1 to TRBJ2-1, with D perhaps matching TRBD2 (6 bases). CDR3 region: CSVEGGLARTSYNEQFF. In DNA, the CDR3 is TGCAGCGTTGAAGGAGGCCTAGCGAGGACCTCCTACAATGAGCAGTTCTTC.